This T cell receptor beta chain was recovered during a study of T-cell memory formation after mild COVID-19. General study points: Researchers could not confirm that second-wave clones peaking on day 37 targeted SARS-CoV-2. A subset of responding clones appeared in pre-infection memory, suggesting cross-reactive memory joined.

Germline V gene sequence: CDR1 GTSNPN, CDR2 SVGIG (reference sequence). J lost 6 bases, V lost 5 bases, and 13 bases had no gene match. The CDR3 runs to 15 residues. The 5'RACE method, run with constant-segment primers, produced TCR alpha and TCR beta cDNA libraries (carrying sample barcodes and UMIs). TCRdb itself ran the 5' RACE reads through MiXCR, one entry per CDR3 protein. The sample records about 180,000 distinct CDR3 sequences, more than 15% being singletons. A word on this clonotype: Its antigen is not known.

The source of this sequence is an adult woman who had mild COVID-19 (a few samples of this study predate the infection). Cell type and time point are not known. J is TRBJ2-1 and V is TRBV30; 7 bases map to TRBD2. The specimen sequenced was PBMCs or a T cell subset sorted from them (not recorded which). This chain's CDR3 is CAWSGRAGAVNEQFF. The DNA for the CDR3 is TGTGCCTGGTCCGGGCGGGCGGGAGCCGTCAATGAGCAGTTCTTC.